This record concerns one T cell receptor (beta chain) sequence. Its antigen is currently unknown. Germline V gene data show CDR1 as SGHAT and CDR2 as FQNNGV. The CDR3 is 12 residues long. V lost 3 bases and J 4 bases, leaving 6 bases between the germline ends. The repertoire was sequenced with immunoSEQ multiplex PCR; TCRdb's copy has only in-frame clones and lacks some. Among around 33,000 clones listed, around 88% were seen once. The sample originates from a study of STAT5B mutations in CD4+ large granular lymphocyte leukemia. Study-level points and caveats: Patient CD4-sorted repertoires stayed more clonal than healthy ones after leukemic-clone removal. No patients shared main leukemic clonotypes, though less than 30% appeared at low frequency elsewhere.

The TCR comes from a human donor in good health. The sample consisted of CD4+ T cells from blood buffy coats. This chain connects TRBV11-2 to TRBJ1-1; D remains ambiguous. CDR3 nucleotides: TGTGCCAGCAGCTTCCTCCTCACTGAAGCTTTCTTT. Translated, it gives CASSFLLTEAFF.